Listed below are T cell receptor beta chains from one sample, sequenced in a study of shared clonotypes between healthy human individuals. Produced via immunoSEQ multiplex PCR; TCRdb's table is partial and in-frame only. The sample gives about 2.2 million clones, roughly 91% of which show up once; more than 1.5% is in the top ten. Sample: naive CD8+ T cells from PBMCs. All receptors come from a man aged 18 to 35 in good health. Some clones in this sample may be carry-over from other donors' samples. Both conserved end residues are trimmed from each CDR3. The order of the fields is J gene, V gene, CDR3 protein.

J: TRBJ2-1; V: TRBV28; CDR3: ASRLGQAPFNEQF
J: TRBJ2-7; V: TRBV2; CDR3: ASTHRGTAYEQY
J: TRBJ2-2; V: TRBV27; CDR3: ASSLYPANTGELF
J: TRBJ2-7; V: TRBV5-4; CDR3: ASSWRKDSYEQY
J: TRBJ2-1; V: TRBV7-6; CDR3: ASSLLWTSGRDGPSYNEQF
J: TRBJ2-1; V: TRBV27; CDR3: ASSTTLWYNEQF
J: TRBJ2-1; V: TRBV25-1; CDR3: ASSVAGGSGEQF
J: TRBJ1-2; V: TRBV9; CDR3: ASSGPGRNYGYT
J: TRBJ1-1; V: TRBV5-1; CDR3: ASSRGPPTEAF
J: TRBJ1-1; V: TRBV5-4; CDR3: ASSSVLRGGTEAF
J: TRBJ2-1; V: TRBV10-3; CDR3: AISRAGSPLYNEQF
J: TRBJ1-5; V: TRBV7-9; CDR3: ASSPYERVGNQPQH
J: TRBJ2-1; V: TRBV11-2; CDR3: ASSLGSRSYNEQF